This T cell receptor beta chain was identified during a study of cytomegalovirus exposure and HLA in healthy donors. Whole-study results and caveats: Further analysis was carried out later, and it showed several of the most significant clusters appearing linked to common viral pathogens.

It was with 60 Vbeta and 13 Jbeta primers that the PCR ran. Method: immunoSEQ multiplex PCR; TCRdb's copy keeps in-frame clones and lacks some. The sample contains approximately 160,000 clones, around 66% of which appear only once. While unrecorded immune exposures were likely, the donors were nominally healthy when sampled. There are a few counts of this clone. What it recognizes is unknown. Germline CDR1 and CDR2: MGHRA and YSYEKL. This CDR3 contains 12 residues. Between the trimmed V and J ends, which lost 6 bases and 4 bases, there was a span of 9 bases. The receptor was isolated from a woman in her twenties or thirties in good health and CMV-seropositive. The sample was PBMCs. The chain combines TRBV4-1 with TRBJ1-1; D possibly corresponds to TRBD1 (6 bases). The CDR3 spells CASSRRGTEAFF. The DNA for the CDR3 is TGCGCCAGCAGTCGCAGGGGCACTGAAGCTTTCTTT.